This T cell receptor (beta chain) is drawn from a study of breast tumors, draining lymph nodes, adjacent tissues. MiXCR, applied by TCRdb to the multiplex PCR reads, yields one record per CDR3 protein. This table has approximately 300,000 distinct CDR3 sequences, about 33% appearing once. Study-level results: Compared with basal-like, luminal-like tumors shared significantly more repertoire with nontumor tissue.

The germline V gene has CDR1 LNHNV and CDR2 YYDKDF (reference sequence). Trimming shortened V by 0 bases and J by 16 bases, and 22 bases separated the two germline ends. The CDR3 spans 15 residues. This clonotype was recorded many times. As yet, its antigen is unknown. Breast cancer patients provided tissue from their axillary draining lymph nodes. Sequenced material: axillary lymph node tissue. V and J are TRBV15 and TRBJ1-3; maybe TRBD1 (5 bases). The clonotype originates from a female donor with breast cancer. Some clones in this sample may be carry-over from other donors' samples. The CDR3 spells CATSRDRGTGRERYF. The CDR3 bases are TGTGCCACCAGCAGAGATCGGGGGACGGGGAGGGAGAGGTATTTT.